These 16 T cell receptor beta chains share one sample of origin, sequenced in a study of blood T cell repertoires in COVID-19. The assay was immunoSEQ multiplex PCR, and TCRdb's table has in-frame clones only and misses some. The sample lists fewer than 80,000 clones; about 88% were seen once. The sequenced material came from peripheral blood. Receptors originate from a man between 65 and 85 years old with acute or convalescent COVID-19.

V gene TRBV11-2 combines with J gene TRBJ2-1; D perhaps matches TRBD2 (7 bases). CDR3 size: 15 residues. Trimming pared 1 base from V and 4 bases from J, leaving 11 bases between. Germline V gives CDR1 SGHAT, CDR2 FQNNGV. The CDR3 region has the DNA TGTGCCAGCAGCTTAGGTGGGGGGGCTTACAATGAGCAGTTCTTC. This codes for CASSLGGGAYNEQFF.

V and J are TRBV6-5 and TRBJ2-3; 11 bases are a match to TRBD1. V gave up 0 bases and J gave up 11 bases; unmatched junction bases: 7. Germline V gene data show CDR1 as MNHEY and CDR2 as SVGAGI. The CDR3 consists of 15 residues. Written as DNA, the CDR3 is TGTGCCAGCAGTTACTCGGGACAGGGGGATTGGAGGCAGTATTTT. Translated: CASSYSGQGDWRQYF.

The V and J genes are TRBV3-1 (or the pseudogene TRBV3-2) and TRBJ2-3, with 8 nucleotides matching TRBD1. With 1 base clipped from V and 2 bases from J, the junction kept 2 bases outside the gene matches. Germline CDR1 is LGHDT and CDR2 is YNNKEL (reference sequence). The CDR3 has 15 amino acids. CDR3 nucleotide sequence: TGTGCCAGCAGCCAAGGGACAGGGAACACAGATACGCAGTATTTT. This translates into CASSQGTGNTDTQYF.

V and J are TRBV5-1 and TRBJ2-3, with 10 bases that match TRBD2. From germline, CDR1 is SGHRS and CDR2 YFSETQ. This CDR3 is built from 14 residues. The ends lost 7 bases at V and 1 base at J; junction bases unmatched: 3. The CDR3 coding sequence is TGCGCCAGCGCCGGGACTAGCGGCACAGATACGCAGTATTTT. It yields the protein CASAGTSGTDTQYF.

J is TRBJ2-1 and V is TRBV27; no clear D gene. Germline-derived CDR1 and CDR2 are MNHEY and SMNVEV (reference sequence). The CDR3 length is 16 residues. V gave up 1 base and J gave up 0 bases, with 10 bases separating them. The CDR3 DNA reads as TGTGCCAGCAGTTTATTTCTAGTCTTCTCCTACAATGAGCAGTTCTTC. Amino acid sequence: CASSLFLVFSYNEQFF.

The genes are TRBV15 and TRBJ1-5; D uncertain. Germline lookup yields CDR1 LNHNV and CDR2 YYDKDF (reference sequence). The V gene lost 0 bases and the J gene lost 5 bases, with 11 bases spanning the gap. This CDR3 comprises 15 residues. CDR3 bases: TGTGCCACCAGCAGAGATTGGGCAGAACATCAGCCCCAGCATTTT. This gives the protein CATSRDWAEHQPQHF.

The chain has TRBV5-4 and TRBJ2-5; D is perhaps TRBD1 (6 bases). From germline, CDR1 is SGHNT and CDR2 YYREEE (reference sequence). The CDR3 has 15 amino acids. V lost 4 bases and J lost 0, with 13 bases in between. The CDR3 is CASSIEGGYQETQYF. The CDR3 region has the DNA TGTGCCAGCAGCATAGAAGGGGGTTACCAAGAGACCCAGTACTTC.

This clone was observed a few times. The V and J genes are TRBV5-1 and TRBJ2-7; the D gene is possibly TRBD1 (6 bases). Trimming took off 0 bases at V and 0 bases at J, with 16 bases between the two ends. CDR3 size: 17 residues. CDR1 and CDR2 from the germline V gene are SGHRS and YFSETQ. Here the CDR3 reads CASSLVPLGASSYEQYF. The CDR3 DNA is TGCGCCAGCAGCTTGGTTCCCTTGGGGGCAAGCTCCTACGAGCAGTACTTC.

The J gene is TRBJ1-2, the V gene TRBV28; the D gene is possibly TRBD1 (6 bases). Looked up from germline, CDR1 is MDHEN and CDR2 is SYDVKM. This CDR3 is built from 13 residues. Trimming removed 8 bases at V and 8 bases at J, with 18 bases between. CDR3 loop: CASRGWQGLGYTF. CDR3 nucleotide sequence: TGTGCCAGCCGCGGTTGGCAGGGGCTGGGCTACACCTTC.

The V gene is TRBV7-6, the J gene TRBJ1-2; no clear D. The CDR3 is 13 residues long. Trimming pared 1 base from V and 4 bases from J, leaving 7 bases between. Germline lookup yields CDR1 SGHVS and CDR2 FNYEAQ. The DNA for the CDR3 is TGTGCCAGCAGCTTAGAACCGCGCTATGGCTACACCTTC. Translated, it gives CASSLEPRYGYTF.

The rearrangement joins TRBV27 to TRBJ1-2; weak D call: TRBD1 (6 bases). This CDR3 is built from 15 residues. The germline V gene has CDR1 MNHEY and CDR2 SMNVEV (reference sequence). The V gene lost 4 bases and the J gene lost 2 bases, with 14 bases spanning the gap. DNA for the CDR3: TGTGCCAGCAGTTCCAGGGAGGGGGGAAACTATGGCTACACCTTC. Amino acids: CASSSREGGNYGYTF.

This clone occurred a few times. The V and J genes are TRBV28 and TRBJ1-6, with TRBD1 matching 7 bases. The CDR3 loop spans 15 amino acids. Germline CDR1 reads MDHEN; CDR2 reads SYDVKM. Germline trimming cut 7 bases from V and 7 bases from J; bases unmatched to any gene: 10. In DNA, the CDR3 is TGTGCCAGCATGTGGACCGGGACAGAGAATTCACCCCTCCACTTT. Residues: CASMWTGTENSPLHF. Supplemented by reference TRBV28 and TRBJ1-6, the full variable domain reads DVKVTQSSRYLVKRTGEKVFLECVQDMDHENMFWYRQDPGLGLRLIYFSYDVKMKEKGDIPEGYSVSREKKERFSLILESASTNQTSMYLCASMWTGTENSPLHFGNGTRLTVT.

The V call is TRBV24-1, the J call TRBJ1-4; D is uncertain. Germline assignment: CDR1 KGHDR and CDR2 SFDVKD. The CDR3 length is 15 residues. V lost 1 base to trimming and J lost 4 bases, with 9 bases between them. The CDR3 coding sequence is TGTGCCACCAGTGATTTCAGCACGGGTAATGAAAAACTGTTTTTT. Translated: CATSDFSTGNEKLFF.

The rearrangement links TRBV11-2 to TRBJ2-5, with D hard to call. The germline V gene has CDR1 SGHAT and CDR2 FQNNGV. Deletions cut 2 bases from V and 4 bases from J, with 11 bases between. The CDR3 spans 14 residues. This CDR3 reads CASSLRQWAETQYF. The CDR3 DNA reads as TGTGCCAGCAGCTTACGGCAGTGGGCAGAGACCCAGTACTTC.

The V call is TRBV2, the J call TRBJ2-7; D might be TRBD1 (6 bases). V was clipped by 9 bases and J by 0 bases, with 9 bases between them. Looked up from germline, CDR1 is SNHLY and CDR2 is FYNNEI. The CDR3 covers 12 residues. The CDR3 region is CARSTGSYEQYF. CDR3 bases: TGTGCCAGGTCGACAGGCTCCTACGAGCAGTACTTC.

The J gene is TRBJ2-2, the V gene TRBV7-2, with TRBD2 identical over 12 bases. Germline V lookup: CDR1 SGHTA, CDR2 FQGNSA. The ends lost 3 bases at V and 4 bases at J; junction bases unmatched: 3. The CDR3 length is 16 residues. Here the CDR3 reads CASSFSSGGATGELFF. CDR3 DNA sequence: TGTGCCAGCAGCTTCTCTAGCGGGGGGGCCACCGGGGAGCTGTTTTTT.